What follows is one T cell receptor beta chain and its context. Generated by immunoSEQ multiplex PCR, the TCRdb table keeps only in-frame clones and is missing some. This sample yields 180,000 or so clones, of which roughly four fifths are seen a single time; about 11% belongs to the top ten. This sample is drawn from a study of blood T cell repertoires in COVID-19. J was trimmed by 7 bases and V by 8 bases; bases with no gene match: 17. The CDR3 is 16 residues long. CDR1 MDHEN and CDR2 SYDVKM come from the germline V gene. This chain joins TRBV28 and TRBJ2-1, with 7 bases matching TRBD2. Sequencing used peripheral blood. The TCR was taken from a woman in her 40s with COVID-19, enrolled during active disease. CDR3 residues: CASLTSGPLAINEQFF. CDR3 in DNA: TGTGCCAGCCTAACCTCCGGTCCACTAGCGATAAATGAGCAGTTCTTC.